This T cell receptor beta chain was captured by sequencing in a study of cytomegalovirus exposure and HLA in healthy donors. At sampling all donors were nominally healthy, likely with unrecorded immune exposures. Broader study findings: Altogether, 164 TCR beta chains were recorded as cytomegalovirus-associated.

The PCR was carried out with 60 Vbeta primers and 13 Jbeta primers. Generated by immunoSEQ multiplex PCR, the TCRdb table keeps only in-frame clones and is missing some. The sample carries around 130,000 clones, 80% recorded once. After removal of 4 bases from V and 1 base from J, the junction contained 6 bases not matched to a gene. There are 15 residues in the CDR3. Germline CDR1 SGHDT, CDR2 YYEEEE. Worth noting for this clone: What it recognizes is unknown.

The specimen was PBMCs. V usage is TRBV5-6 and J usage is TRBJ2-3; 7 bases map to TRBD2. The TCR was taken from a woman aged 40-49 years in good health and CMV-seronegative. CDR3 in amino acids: CASSPGGAGTDTQYF. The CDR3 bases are TGTGCCAGCAGCCCGGGGGGAGCGGGCACAGATACGCAGTATTTT.